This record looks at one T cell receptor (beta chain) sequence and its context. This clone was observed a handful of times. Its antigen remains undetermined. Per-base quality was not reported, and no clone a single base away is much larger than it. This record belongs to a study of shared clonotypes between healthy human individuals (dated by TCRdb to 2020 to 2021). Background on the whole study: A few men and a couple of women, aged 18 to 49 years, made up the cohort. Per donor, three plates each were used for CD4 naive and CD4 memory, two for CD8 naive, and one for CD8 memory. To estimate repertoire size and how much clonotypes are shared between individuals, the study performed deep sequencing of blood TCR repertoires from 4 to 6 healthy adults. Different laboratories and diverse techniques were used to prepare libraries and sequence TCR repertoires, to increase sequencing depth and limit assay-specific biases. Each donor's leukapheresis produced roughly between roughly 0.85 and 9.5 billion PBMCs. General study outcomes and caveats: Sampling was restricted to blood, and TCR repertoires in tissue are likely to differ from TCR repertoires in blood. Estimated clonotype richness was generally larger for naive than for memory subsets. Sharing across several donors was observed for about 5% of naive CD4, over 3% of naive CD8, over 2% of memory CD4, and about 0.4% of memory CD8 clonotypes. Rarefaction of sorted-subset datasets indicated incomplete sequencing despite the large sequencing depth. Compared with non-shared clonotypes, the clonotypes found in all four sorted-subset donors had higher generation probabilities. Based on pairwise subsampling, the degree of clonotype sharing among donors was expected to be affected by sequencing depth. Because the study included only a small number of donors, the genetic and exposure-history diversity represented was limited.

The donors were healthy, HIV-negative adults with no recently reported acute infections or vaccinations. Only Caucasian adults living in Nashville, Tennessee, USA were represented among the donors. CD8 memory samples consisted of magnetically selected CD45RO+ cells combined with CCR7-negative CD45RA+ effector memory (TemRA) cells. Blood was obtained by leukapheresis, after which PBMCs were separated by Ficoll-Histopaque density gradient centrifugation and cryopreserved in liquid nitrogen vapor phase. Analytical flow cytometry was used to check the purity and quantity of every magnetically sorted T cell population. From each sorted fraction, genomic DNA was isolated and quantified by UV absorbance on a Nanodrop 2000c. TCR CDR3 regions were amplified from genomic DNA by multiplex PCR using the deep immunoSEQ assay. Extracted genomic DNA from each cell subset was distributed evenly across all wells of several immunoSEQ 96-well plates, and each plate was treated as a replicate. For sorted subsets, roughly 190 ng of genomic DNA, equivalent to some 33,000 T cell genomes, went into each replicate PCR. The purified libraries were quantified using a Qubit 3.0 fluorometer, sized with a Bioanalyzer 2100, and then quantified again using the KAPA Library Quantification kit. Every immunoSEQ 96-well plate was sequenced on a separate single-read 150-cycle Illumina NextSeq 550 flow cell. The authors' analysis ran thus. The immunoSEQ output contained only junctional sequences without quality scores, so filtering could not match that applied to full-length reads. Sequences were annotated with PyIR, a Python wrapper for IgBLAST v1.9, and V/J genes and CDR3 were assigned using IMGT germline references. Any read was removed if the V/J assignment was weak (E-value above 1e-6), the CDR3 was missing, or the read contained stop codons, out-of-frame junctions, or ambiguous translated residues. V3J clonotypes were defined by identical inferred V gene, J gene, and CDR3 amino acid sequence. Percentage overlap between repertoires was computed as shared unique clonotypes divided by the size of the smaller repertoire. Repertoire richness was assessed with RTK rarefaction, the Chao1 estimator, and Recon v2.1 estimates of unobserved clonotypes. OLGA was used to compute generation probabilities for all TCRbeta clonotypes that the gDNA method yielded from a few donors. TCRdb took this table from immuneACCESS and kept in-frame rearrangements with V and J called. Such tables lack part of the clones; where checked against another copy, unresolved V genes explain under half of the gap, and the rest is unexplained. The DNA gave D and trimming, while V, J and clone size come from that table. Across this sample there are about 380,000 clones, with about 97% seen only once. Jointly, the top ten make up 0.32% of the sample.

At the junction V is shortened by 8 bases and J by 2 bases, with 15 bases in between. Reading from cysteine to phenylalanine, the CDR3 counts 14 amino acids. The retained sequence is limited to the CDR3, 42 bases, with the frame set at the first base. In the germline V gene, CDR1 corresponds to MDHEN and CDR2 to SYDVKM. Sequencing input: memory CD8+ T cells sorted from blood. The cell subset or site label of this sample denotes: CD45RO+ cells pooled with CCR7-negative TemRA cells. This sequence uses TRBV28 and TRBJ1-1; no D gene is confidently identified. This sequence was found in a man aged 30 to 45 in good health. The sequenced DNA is TGTGCCAGCGGCGCCTCCGGCCGTAACACTGAAGCTTTCTTT. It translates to CASGASGRNTEAFF.